Listed below are T cell receptor beta chains from one sample, sequenced in a study of T-cell reconstitution after alpha-beta-depleted transplantation in children. TCRdb reprocessed the PCR reads with MiXCR, giving one entry per CDR3 protein. The data show some 500,000 distinct CDR3 sequences, about a sixth seen once. This sample comprised PBMCs from the stem cell graft donor, obtained from the stem cell graft. Every receptor here comes from a human donor who donated a stem cell graft to a child with acute lymphoblastic leukemia. Each CDR3 is given without its conserved first and last residue. Fields, in order: V gene, clone size, D gene, CDR3 protein. A D gene is named only where the DNA matches it firmly. Clone size appears in some rows only: once, few, many, or a class for an expanded clone.

V gene: TRBV7-3
clone size: NA
D gene: NA
CDR3 protein: ASSLMGRGESTDTQY

V gene: TRBV7-8
clone size: NA
D gene: NA
CDR3 protein: ASSYLGGSYEQY

V gene: TRBV5-1
clone size: NA
D gene: TRBD2
CDR3 protein: ASSPRGGAGGTDTQY

V gene: TRBV28
clone size: NA
D gene: NA
CDR3 protein: ASSAHRAASNQPQH

V gene: TRBV4-1
clone size: NA
D gene: NA
CDR3 protein: ASSQDYVGIYEQY

V gene: TRBV6-1
clone size: few
D gene: NA
CDR3 protein: ASRTGRYNQPQH

V gene: TRBV27
clone size: once
D gene: NA
CDR3 protein: ASSLNMYEQY

V gene: TRBV30
clone size: NA
D gene: TRBD1
CDR3 protein: ASSLDRFYTGELF

V gene: TRBV20-1
clone size: few
D gene: NA
CDR3 protein: SADMGYGYT

V gene: TRBV5-1
clone size: few
D gene: NA
CDR3 protein: ASSIRDVHYEQY

V gene: TRBV6-1
clone size: few
D gene: NA
CDR3 protein: ASSEGDNYEQY

V gene: TRBV5-1
clone size: many
D gene: TRBD1
CDR3 protein: ASSGGQGYEQY

V gene: TRBV12-3/TRBV12-4
clone size: NA
D gene: NA
CDR3 protein: ASSLVGNSTEAF

V gene: TRBV3-1
clone size: NA
D gene: NA
CDR3 protein: ASSQDPGTSSYEQY

V gene: TRBV7-2
clone size: few
D gene: NA
CDR3 protein: ASTRAWGDYGYT

V gene: TRBV4-1
clone size: NA
D gene: TRBD2
CDR3 protein: ASSHVIAGNGLDKNSQY

V gene: TRBV15
clone size: many
D gene: TRBD2
CDR3 protein: ATSRSKGASGPTDTQY

V gene: TRBV29-1
clone size: NA
D gene: TRBD1
CDR3 protein: SVARDSYEQY

V gene: TRBV2
clone size: NA
D gene: NA
CDR3 protein: ASTIYQGNNEQF

V gene: TRBV5-1
clone size: few
D gene: NA
CDR3 protein: ASSLAAGPDTQY